This T cell receptor (beta chain) was found in a study of T cell repertoires in cytomegalovirus infection. Study as a whole: Public TCR beta signature analysis indicated the presence of both CMV infection and matching HLA type. The study's findings and limits: Accumulated public TCR beta family frequency recognized individuals carrying CMV together with the relevant HLA. Dominant in the ex vivo response were TCR beta clonotypes restricted by HLA-C and specific for CMV.

TCRdb analysed the reads with MiXCR anew, one entry per CDR3 protein. This sample yields hundreds of thousands of distinct CDR3 sequences, of which around 11% are seen a single time; roughly a tenth belongs to the top ten. This CDR3 has 13 amino acids. The V end lost 2 bases, the J end lost 6 bases, and 7 bases lay between the germline ends. CDR1 MRHNA and CDR2 SNTAGT come from the germline V gene. This clonotype has ten or more counts. The antigen remains undetermined. Source material: PBMCs. V is TRBV6-4 and J is TRBJ2-2; D not resolved. The receptor was isolated from a human donor in good health (CMV status not recorded). Some clones in this sample may be carry-over from other donors' samples. The CDR3 is CASSDRAAGELFF. In DNA, the CDR3 is TGTGCCAGCAGTGACAGGGCGGCCGGGGAGCTGTTTTTT.